The next 22 T cell receptor beta chains were all read from a single sample in a study of Tregs in tolerant kidney transplant recipients. Some clones are missing from TCRdb's copy, which holds only in-frame ones; the method was immunoSEQ multiplex PCR. The data show about 120,000 clones, roughly nine tenths seen once. The sequencing input was CD4+ T cells from blood. These receptors all stem from a human donor in good health.

The chain links TRBV12-5 to TRBJ2-1, with a tentative D call TRBD1 (6 bases). Trimming pared 0 bases from V and 7 bases from J, leaving 13 bases between. CDR1 and CDR2 from the germline V gene are LGHNT and FRNRAP. The CDR3 extends over 15 amino acids. The CDR3 DNA reads TGTGCTAGTGGTTTGGTAAGGCAGGGGTTGAATGAGCAGTTCTTC. Translated: CASGLVRQGLNEQFF. The variable domain in full, with the rest retrieved from reference TRBV12-5 and TRBJ2-1, is DARVTQTPRHKVTEMGQEVTMRCQPILGHNTVFWYRQTMMQGLELLAYFRNRAPLDDSGMPKDRFSAEMPDATLATLKIQPSEPRDSAVYFCASGLVRQGLNEQFFGPGTRLTVL.

The chain carries TRBV6-1 and TRBJ1-1, with 9 nucleotides matching TRBD1. The CDR3 runs to 13 residues. Germline CDR1 reads MNHNS; CDR2 reads SASEGT. Losses at the gene ends were 8 bases for V and 4 bases for J; bases not matched to a gene: 5. CDR3 sequence: CASGDREATEAFF. The CDR3 DNA reads as TGTGCCAGCGGGGACAGGGAGGCCACTGAAGCTTTCTTT.

The chain joins TRBV6-5 to TRBJ1-1; D not certain. In germline, CDR1 is MNHEY, CDR2 SVGAGI. V shed 6 bases and J shed 5 bases, with 13 bases lying between them. The CDR3 consists of 13 residues. The CDR3 reads CASSSLDGTEAFF. As DNA, the CDR3 is TGTGCCAGCAGCTCCCTGGACGGAACTGAAGCTTTCTTT.

CDR3 amino acids: CASSYPRGTEAFF. The CDR3 nucleotides are TGTGCCAGCAGCTACCCCCGTGGAACTGAAGCTTTCTTT. The chain combines TRBV7-9 with TRBJ1-1; D is unresolved. With 4 bases removed from V and 5 bases from J, the gap between germline ends came to 11 bases. This CDR3 contains 13 residues. Germline V gene sequence: CDR1 SEHNR, CDR2 FQNEAQ (reference sequence).

This chain joins TRBV15 and TRBJ2-5, with 8 bases lining up with TRBD2. This CDR3 has 15 residues. Trimming cost V 3 bases and J 5 bases; bases outside gene matches: 8. Germline V gives CDR1 LNHNV, CDR2 YYDKDF (reference sequence). The CDR3 reads CATSRRGGLEETQYF. The CDR3, as DNA: TGTGCCACCAGCAGGAGGGGGGGACTAGAGGAGACCCAGTACTTC.

The V gene is TRBV6-5, the J gene TRBJ2-3, with D possibly called TRBD1 or TRBD2 (5 bases each). The germline CDR1 and CDR2 sequences are MNHEY and SVGAGI. V lost 1 base and J lost 9, with 8 bases in between. CDR3 length: 12 amino acids. CDR3 in DNA: TGTGCCAGCAGTTACTACGGGACCACGCAGTATTTT. Its protein is CASSYYGTTQYF.

The chain uses TRBV7-8 and TRBJ2-1; D not certain. From germline, CDR1 is SGHVS and CDR2 FQNEAQ. This CDR3 contains 14 residues. Trimming pared 5 bases from V and 0 bases from J, leaving 8 bases between. In DNA form, the CDR3 reads TGTGCCAGCAGCCTGAGGAGCTCCTACAATGAGCAGTTCTTC. Translating it yields CASSLRSSYNEQFF. The whole variable domain, remainder taken from reference TRBV7-8 and TRBJ2-1, is GAGVSQSPRYKVAKRGQDVALRCDPISGHVSLFWYQQALGQGPEFLTYFQNEAQLDKSGLPSDRFFAERPEGSVSTLKIQRTQQEDSAVYLCASSLRSSYNEQFFGPGTRLTVL.

J is TRBJ2-1 and V is TRBV10-1; tentatively, D is TRBD1 (6 bases). V was cut by 3 bases and J by 5 bases, with 14 bases left in between. The CDR3 is 15 amino acids. Germline values: CDR1 WNHNN, CDR2 SYGVQD (reference sequence). The CDR3, as DNA: TGCGCCAGCAGTGACCTTGGACAGCGAGACAATGAGCAGTTCTTC. Residues: CASSDLGQRDNEQFF.

CDR3 sequence: CAMILFEKLFF. In nucleotides, the CDR3 is TGTGCCATGATTTTGTTTGAAAAACTGTTTTTT. The chain uses TRBV21-1 and TRBJ1-4. TRBV21-1 corresponds to a pseudogene. CDR3 size: 11 residues.

The J gene is TRBJ1-4, the V gene TRBV30; 8 bases map to TRBD1. Germline CDR1 is GTSNPN and CDR2 is SVGIG (reference sequence). This CDR3 spans 15 amino acids. With 3 bases clipped from V and 8 bases from J, the junction kept 11 bases outside the gene matches. CDR3 sequence: CAWSYPGQDFEKLFF. As DNA, the CDR3 is TGTGCCTGGAGCTACCCGGGACAGGATTTCGAAAAACTGTTTTTT.

The chain links TRBV9 to TRBJ1-5, with D hard to call. CDR3 length: 13 residues. CDR1 is SGDLS, CDR2 YYNGEE, per germline. Trimming shortened V by 0 bases and J by 7 bases, and 8 bases separated the two germline ends. The CDR3 protein is CASSVAEGQPQHF. As DNA, the CDR3 is TGTGCCAGCAGCGTAGCGGAAGGACAGCCCCAGCATTTT.

The chain uses TRBV9 and TRBJ2-1; possible D gene TRBD2, 6 bases. The V and J ends lost 4 bases and 3 bases respectively, with 14 bases between them. This CDR3 is 15 amino acids long. The V gene's germline CDR1 is SGDLS and CDR2 YYNGEE. The CDR3 loop is CASSSSSVGYNEQFF. For the CDR3, the DNA is TGTGCCAGCAGCTCTTCTAGCGTTGGCTACAATGAGCAGTTCTTC.

The rearrangement uses TRBV2 and TRBJ1-1; weak D call: TRBD1 (6 bases). Germline CDR1 is SNHLY and CDR2 is FYNNEI. Trimming cost V 8 bases and J 0 bases, with 13 bases left between them. The CDR3 covers 14 residues. The CDR3 here is CASLLTGMNTEAFF. The CDR3 coding sequence is TGTGCCAGCTTACTGACAGGCATGAACACTGAAGCTTTCTTT.

The chain uses TRBV7-9 and TRBJ1-2; 8 bases match TRBD1. CDR1 is SEHNR, CDR2 FQNEAQ, per germline (reference sequence). With 2 bases clipped from V and 7 bases from J, the junction kept 15 bases outside the gene matches. The CDR3 loop spans 17 amino acids. The DNA of the CDR3 is TGTGCCAGCAGCTTAAGGGACCCACCCAGGGGGCAGGGTGGCTACACCTTC. It is translated as CASSLRDPPRGQGGYTF.

This rearrangement joins TRBV5-1 to TRBJ2-7, with D tentatively TRBD1 or TRBD2 (5 bases each). Germline values: CDR1 SGHRS, CDR2 YFSETQ. CDR3 length: 15 residues. V gave up 4 bases and J gave up 3 bases, with 17 bases separating them. DNA of the CDR3: TGCGCCAGCAGCCTCAACCCGGGAAGGGGCTACGAGCAGTACTTC. Translating gives CASSLNPGRGYEQYF.

CDR3 nucleotide sequence: TGTGCCAGCAGCCCCCCCCAGCGGGGAGACCCTAATGAGCAGTTCTTC. Translation: CASSPPQRGDPNEQFF. V usage is TRBV6-6 and J usage is TRBJ2-1, with 7 bases that match TRBD2. V gave up 6 bases and J gave up 7 bases; unmatched junction bases: 15. Germline CDR1 MNHNY, CDR2 SVGAGI (reference sequence). This CDR3 is 16 amino acids long.

CDR3 protein: CASRSGRATYNEQFF. The CDR3 bases are TGTGCCAGCAGAAGCGGGAGGGCAACCTACAATGAGCAGTTCTTC. The V gene is TRBV6-4, the J gene TRBJ2-1, with TRBD2 matching over 10 bases. Germline-derived CDR1 and CDR2 are MRHNA and SNTAGT. After removal of 6 bases from V and 2 bases from J, the junction contained 4 bases not matched to a gene. The CDR3 sequence is 15 residues long.

This chain joins TRBV29-1 and TRBJ1-1; weak D call: TRBD1 (6 bases). The CDR3 has 12 amino acids. Trimming took 7 bases from V and 6 from J, leaving 15 bases between them. Germline V lookup: CDR1 SQVTM, CDR2 ANQGSEA. The DNA of the CDR3 is TGCAGCGCCTTATTGACAGGCTCTGAAGCTTTCTTT. Protein: CSALLTGSEAFF.

This chain links TRBV6-5 with TRBJ1-5; possible D gene TRBD1, 5 bases. The germline CDR1 and CDR2 sequences are MNHEY and SVGAGI. Trimming removed 6 bases from V and 4 bases from J, with 16 bases in between. The CDR3 contains 15 residues. CDR3 DNA sequence: TGTGCCAGCAGCAGGTTGCAGGGATCGAATCAGCCCCAGCATTTT. Protein product: CASSRLQGSNQPQHF.

A single count supports this clone. The chain employs TRBV5-1 and TRBJ2-2; D is unclear. V gave up 4 bases and J gave up 1 base, with 17 bases separating them. Germline CDR1 is SGHRS and CDR2 is YFSETQ. This CDR3 region has 17 residues. The CDR3 protein is CASSPRPRTQNTGELFF. Here the CDR3 DNA reads TGCGCCAGCAGCCCCAGGCCGAGGACGCAGAACACCGGGGAGCTGTTTTTT.

The genes are TRBV6-4 and TRBJ2-1; D possibly corresponds to TRBD1 (6 bases). The germline V gene has CDR1 MRHNA and CDR2 SNTAGT. This CDR3 comprises 16 residues. Trimming pared 10 bases from V and 5 bases from J, leaving 24 bases between. The CDR3 spells CANTFKGDNRDNEQFF. The CDR3 DNA is TGTGCCAACACCTTCAAGGGGGATAATAGAGACAATGAGCAGTTCTTC.

This clone was seen only once. This rearrangement joins TRBV5-1 to TRBJ1-3; unclear D gene. The CDR3 length is 13 residues. Germline V gives CDR1 SGHRS, CDR2 YFSETQ. Between the trimmed V and J ends, which lost 0 bases and 2 bases, there was a span of 3 bases. CDR3 sequence (DNA): TGCGCCAGCAGCTTGGGCACTGGAAACACCATATATTTT. Its protein is CASSLGTGNTIYF.